The next 5 T cell receptor beta chains were all read from a single sample in a study of cytomegalovirus exposure and HLA in healthy donors (dated by TCRdb to between 2016 and 2019). The library came from the immunoSEQ multiplex PCR assay. Here the immuneACCESS table is served through TCRdb, limited to in-frame sequences with V and J called. Missing clones are a known gap in these copies; in checked studies unresolved V genes cover under half, and the rest lacks a known reason. The sample table holds some 88,000 clones, of which approximately 96% were seen once. The top ten constitute 0.78% of the sample. Sequencing input: PBMCs. The source is a man aged 18-30 years in good health and CMV-seronegative.

The rearrangement uses TRBV5-1 and TRBJ2-2; D is uncertain. V was trimmed by 1 base and J by 2 bases, leaving 9 bases between them. Looked up from germline, CDR1 is SGHRS and CDR2 is YFSETQ. The CDR3 runs 15 residues. CDR3 nucleotide sequence: TGCGCCAGCAGCTTGTCCCAGGATAACACCGGGGAGCTGTTTTTT. Encoded protein: CASSLSQDNTGELFF.

This sequence joins TRBV9 and TRBJ1-1; 8 nucleotides align to TRBD1. V lost 0 bases to trimming and J lost 5 bases; unmatched junction nucleotides: 3. Germline V gene lookup returns CDR1 SGDLS and CDR2 YYNGEE. This CDR3 spans 14 amino acids. CDR3 amino acids: CASSVGQGRTEAFF. The CDR3 bases are TGTGCCAGCAGCGTAGGACAGGGGAGGACTGAAGCTTTCTTT.

V gene TRBV2 combines with J gene TRBJ1-1; D call uncertain. Germline CDR1 reads SNHLY; CDR2 reads FYNNEI. Trimming cost V 7 bases and J 6 bases, with 9 bases left between them. The CDR3 has 11 residues. The DNA of the CDR3 is TGTGCCAGCATTCAGGTTGCTGAAGCTTTCTTT. Its protein product is CASIQVAEAFF.

The chain carries TRBV4-1 and TRBJ2-5; 8 bases are a match to TRBD1. V was clipped by 3 bases and J by 0 bases; unmatched bases: 3. CDR3 length equals 15 residues. Germline V gene sequence: CDR1 MGHRA, CDR2 YSYEKL. CDR3 region: CASSQAGQDQETQYF. CDR3 coding DNA: TGCGCCAGCAGCCAGGCGGGACAGGACCAAGAGACCCAGTACTTC.

This chain links TRBV19 with TRBJ1-2; perhaps TRBD1 as D (6 bases). This CDR3 spans 16 amino acids. The V end was cut by 6 bases, the J end by 0 bases, with 17 bases between. The V gene's germline CDR1 is LNHDA and CDR2 SQIVND (reference sequence). In DNA, the CDR3 is TGTGCCAGTAGACTGAGAGGACAGCCTTCTAACTATGGCTACACCTTC. Translation gives CASRLRGQPSNYGYTF.